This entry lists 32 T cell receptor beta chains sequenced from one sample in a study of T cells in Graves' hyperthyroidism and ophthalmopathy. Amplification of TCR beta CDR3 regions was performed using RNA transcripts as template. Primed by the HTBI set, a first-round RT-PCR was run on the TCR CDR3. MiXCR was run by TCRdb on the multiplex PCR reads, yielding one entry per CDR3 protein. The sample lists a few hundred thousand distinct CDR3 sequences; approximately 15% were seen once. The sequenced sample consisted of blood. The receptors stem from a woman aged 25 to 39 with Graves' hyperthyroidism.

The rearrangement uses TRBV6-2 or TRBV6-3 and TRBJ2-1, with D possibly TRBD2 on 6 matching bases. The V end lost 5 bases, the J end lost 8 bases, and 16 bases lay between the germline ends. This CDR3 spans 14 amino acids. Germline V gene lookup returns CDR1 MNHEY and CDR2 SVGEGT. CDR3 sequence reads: CASSPYGRDYEQFF. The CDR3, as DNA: TGTGCCAGCAGTCCCTACGGACGGGACTATGAGCAGTTCTTC.

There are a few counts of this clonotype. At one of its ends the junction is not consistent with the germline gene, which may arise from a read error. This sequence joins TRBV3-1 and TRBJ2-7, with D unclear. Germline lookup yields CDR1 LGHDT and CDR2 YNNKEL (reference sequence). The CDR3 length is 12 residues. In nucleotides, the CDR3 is TGTGCCAGCATCCAAGGGTCCTACGAGCAGTACTTC. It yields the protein CASIQGSYEQYF.

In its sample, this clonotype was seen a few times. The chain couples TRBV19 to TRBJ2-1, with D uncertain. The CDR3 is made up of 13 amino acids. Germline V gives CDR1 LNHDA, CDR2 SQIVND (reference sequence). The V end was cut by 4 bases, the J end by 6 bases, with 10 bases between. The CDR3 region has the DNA TGTGCCAGTAGTAGGTTGGCAGCCAATGAGCAGTTCTTC. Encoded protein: CASSRLAANEQFF.

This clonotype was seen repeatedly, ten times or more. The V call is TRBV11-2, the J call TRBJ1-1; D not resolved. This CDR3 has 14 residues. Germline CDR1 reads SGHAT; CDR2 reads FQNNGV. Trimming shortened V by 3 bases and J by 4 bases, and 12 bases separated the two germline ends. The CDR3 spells CASSFNPGATEAFF. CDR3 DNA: TGTGCCAGCAGCTTTAACCCCGGTGCCACTGAAGCTTTCTTT. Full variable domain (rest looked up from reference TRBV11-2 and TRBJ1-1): EAGVAQSPRYKIIEKRQSVAFWCNPISGHATLYWYQQILGQGPKLLIQFQNNGVVDDSQLPKDRFSAERLKGVDSTLKIQPAKLEDSAVYLCASSFNPGATEAFFGQGTRLTVV.

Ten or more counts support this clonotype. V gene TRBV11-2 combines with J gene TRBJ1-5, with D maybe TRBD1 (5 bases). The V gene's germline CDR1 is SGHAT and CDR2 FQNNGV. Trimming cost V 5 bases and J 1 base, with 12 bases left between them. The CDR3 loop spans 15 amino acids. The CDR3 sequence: CASSASTASNQPQHF. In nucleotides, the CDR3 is TGTGCCAGCAGCGCCTCGACAGCAAGCAATCAGCCCCAGCATTTT. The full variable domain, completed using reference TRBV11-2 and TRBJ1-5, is EAGVAQSPRYKIIEKRQSVAFWCNPISGHATLYWYQQILGQGPKLLIQFQNNGVVDDSQLPKDRFSAERLKGVDSTLKIQPAKLEDSAVYLCASSASTASNQPQHFGDGTRLSIL.

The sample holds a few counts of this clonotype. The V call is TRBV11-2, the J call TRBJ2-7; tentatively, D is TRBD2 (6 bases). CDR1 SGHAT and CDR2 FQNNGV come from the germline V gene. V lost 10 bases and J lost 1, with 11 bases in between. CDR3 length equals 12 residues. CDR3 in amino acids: CATRAGSYEQYF. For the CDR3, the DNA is TGTGCCACTCGGGCGGGATCCTACGAGCAGTACTTC.

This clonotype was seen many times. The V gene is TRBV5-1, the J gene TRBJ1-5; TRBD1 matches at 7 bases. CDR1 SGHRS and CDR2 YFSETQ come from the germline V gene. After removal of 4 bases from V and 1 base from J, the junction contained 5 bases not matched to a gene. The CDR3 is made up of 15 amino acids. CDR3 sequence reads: CASSQTGASNQPQHF. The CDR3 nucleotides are TGCGCCAGCAGCCAAACAGGGGCCAGCAATCAGCCCCAGCATTTT.

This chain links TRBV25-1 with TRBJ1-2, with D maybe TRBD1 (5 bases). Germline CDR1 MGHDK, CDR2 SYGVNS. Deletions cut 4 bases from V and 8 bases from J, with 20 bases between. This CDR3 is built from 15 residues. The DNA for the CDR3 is TGTGCCAGCAGTGCCCATACGGGGCCGGATCTGGGCTACACCTTC. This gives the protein CASSAHTGPDLGYTF.

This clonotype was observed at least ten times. The CDR3 loop is CASSGLDRGYGYTF. CDR3 DNA sequence: TGTGCCAGCAGTGGCTTGGACAGGGGCTATGGCTACACCTTC. V is TRBV2 and J is TRBJ1-2; 9 positions match TRBD1. The ends lost 4 bases at V and 4 bases at J; junction bases unmatched: 4. Germline V lookup: CDR1 SNHLY, CDR2 FYNNEI. The CDR3 loop spans 14 amino acids.

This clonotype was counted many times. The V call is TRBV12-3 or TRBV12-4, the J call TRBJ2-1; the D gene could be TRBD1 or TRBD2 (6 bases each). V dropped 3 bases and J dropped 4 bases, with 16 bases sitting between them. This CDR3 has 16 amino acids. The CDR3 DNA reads TGTGCCAGCAGTTTCCGGGGGCAGGGCTCGTACAATGAGCAGTTCTTC. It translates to CASSFRGQGSYNEQFF.

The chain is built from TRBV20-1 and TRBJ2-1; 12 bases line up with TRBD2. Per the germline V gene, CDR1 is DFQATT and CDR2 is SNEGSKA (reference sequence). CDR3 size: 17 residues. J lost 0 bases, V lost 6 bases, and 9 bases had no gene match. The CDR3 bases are TGCAGTGCCCAGACTAGCGGGAGAGCGAGCTCCTACAATGAGCAGTTCTTC. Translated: CSAQTSGRASSYNEQFF.

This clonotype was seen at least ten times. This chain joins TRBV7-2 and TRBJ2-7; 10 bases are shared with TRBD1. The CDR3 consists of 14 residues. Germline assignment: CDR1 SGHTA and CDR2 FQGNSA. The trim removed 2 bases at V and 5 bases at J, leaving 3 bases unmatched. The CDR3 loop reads CASSLRQGANEQYF. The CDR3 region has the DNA TGTGCCAGCAGCTTAAGACAGGGGGCAAACGAGCAGTACTTC.

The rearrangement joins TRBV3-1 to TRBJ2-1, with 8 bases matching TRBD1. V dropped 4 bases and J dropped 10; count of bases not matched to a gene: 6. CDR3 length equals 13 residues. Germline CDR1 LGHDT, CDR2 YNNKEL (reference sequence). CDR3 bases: TGTGCCAGCAGCCGAGGACAGGGCGGGGAGCAGTTCTTC. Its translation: CASSRGQGGEQFF.

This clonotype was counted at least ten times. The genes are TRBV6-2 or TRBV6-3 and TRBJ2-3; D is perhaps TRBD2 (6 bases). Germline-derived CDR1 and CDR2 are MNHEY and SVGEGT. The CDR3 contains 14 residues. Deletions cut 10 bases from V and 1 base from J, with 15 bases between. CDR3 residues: CATRGSGGTDTQYF. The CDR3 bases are TGTGCCACTCGGGGGAGTGGTGGCACAGATACGCAGTATTTT.

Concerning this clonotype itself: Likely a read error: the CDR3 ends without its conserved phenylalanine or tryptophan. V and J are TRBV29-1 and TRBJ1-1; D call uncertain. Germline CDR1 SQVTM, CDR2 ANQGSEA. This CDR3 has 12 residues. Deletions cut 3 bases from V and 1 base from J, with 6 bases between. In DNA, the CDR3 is TGCAGCGTTGAGGAGTGGAACACTGAAGCTTTCTCT. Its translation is CSVEEWNTEAFS.

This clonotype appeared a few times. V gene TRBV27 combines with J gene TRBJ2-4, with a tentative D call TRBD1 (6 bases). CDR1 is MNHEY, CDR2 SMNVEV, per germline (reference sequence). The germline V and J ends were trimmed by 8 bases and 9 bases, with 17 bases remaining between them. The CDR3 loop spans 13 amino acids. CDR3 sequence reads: CASSNIGTSIQYF. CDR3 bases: TGTGCCAGCTCGAACATAGGGACAAGCATTCAGTACTTC.

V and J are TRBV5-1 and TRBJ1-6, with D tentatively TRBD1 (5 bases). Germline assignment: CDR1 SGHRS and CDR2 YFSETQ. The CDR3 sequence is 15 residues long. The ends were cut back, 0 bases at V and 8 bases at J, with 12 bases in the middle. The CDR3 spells CASSLAGRGDSPLHF. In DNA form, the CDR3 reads TGCGCCAGCAGCTTGGCAGGGCGCGGAGATTCACCCCTCCACTTT.

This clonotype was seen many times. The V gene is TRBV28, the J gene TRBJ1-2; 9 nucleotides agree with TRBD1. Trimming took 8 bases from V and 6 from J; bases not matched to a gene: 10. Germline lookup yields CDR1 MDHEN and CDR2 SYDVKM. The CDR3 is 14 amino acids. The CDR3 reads CASLQEGTGNGYTF. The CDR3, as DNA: TGTGCCAGCCTACAAGAAGGGACAGGGAATGGCTACACCTTC.

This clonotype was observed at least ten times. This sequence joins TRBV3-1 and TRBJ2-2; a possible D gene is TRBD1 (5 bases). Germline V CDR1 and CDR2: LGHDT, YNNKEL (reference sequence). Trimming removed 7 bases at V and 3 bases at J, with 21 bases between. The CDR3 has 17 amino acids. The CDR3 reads CASTAKIGESHTGELFF. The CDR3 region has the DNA TGTGCCAGCACCGCCAAGATAGGGGAATCACACACCGGGGAGCTGTTTTTT. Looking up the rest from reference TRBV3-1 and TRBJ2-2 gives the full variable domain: DTAVSQTPKYLVTQMGNDKSIKCEQNLGHDTMYWYKQDSKKFLKIMFSYNNKELIINETVPNRFSPKSPDKAHLNLHINSLELGDSAVYFCASTAKIGESHTGELFFGEGSRLTVL.

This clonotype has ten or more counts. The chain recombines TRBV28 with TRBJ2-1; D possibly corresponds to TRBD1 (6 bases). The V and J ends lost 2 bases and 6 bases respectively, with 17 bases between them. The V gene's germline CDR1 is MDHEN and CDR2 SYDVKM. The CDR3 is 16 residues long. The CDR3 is CASSLGGSVRVNEQFF. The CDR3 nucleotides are TGTGCCAGCAGTTTAGGGGGCTCTGTAAGGGTCAATGAGCAGTTCTTC.

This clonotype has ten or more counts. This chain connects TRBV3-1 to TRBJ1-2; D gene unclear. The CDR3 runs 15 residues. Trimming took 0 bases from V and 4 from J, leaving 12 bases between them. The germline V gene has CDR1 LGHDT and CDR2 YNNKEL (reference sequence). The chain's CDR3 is CASSQDSATSYGYTF. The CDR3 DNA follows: TGTGCCAGCAGCCAAGATTCGGCAACATCCTATGGCTACACCTTC.

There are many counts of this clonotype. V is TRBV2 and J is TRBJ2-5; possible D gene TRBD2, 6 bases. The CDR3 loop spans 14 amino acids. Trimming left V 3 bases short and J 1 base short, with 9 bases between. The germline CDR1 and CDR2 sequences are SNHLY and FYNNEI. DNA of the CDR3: TGTGCCAGCAGTGACCCGGGACTCCAAGAGACCCAGTACTTC. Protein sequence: CASSDPGLQETQYF.

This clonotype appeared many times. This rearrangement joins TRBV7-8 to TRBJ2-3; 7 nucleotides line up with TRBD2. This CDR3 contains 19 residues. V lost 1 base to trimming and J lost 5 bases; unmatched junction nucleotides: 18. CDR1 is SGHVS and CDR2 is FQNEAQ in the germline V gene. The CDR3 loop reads CASSLDGRTFAGDVDTQYF. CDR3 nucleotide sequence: TGTGCCAGCAGCTTAGATGGACGGACCTTTGCGGGAGATGTAGATACGCAGTATTTT.

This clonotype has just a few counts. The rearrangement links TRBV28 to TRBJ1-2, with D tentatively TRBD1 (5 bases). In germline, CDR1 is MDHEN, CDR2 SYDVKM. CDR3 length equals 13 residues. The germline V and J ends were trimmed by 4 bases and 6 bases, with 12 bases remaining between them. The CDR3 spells CASSWDPRDGYTF. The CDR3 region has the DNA TGTGCCAGCAGTTGGGACCCCAGAGATGGCTACACCTTC.

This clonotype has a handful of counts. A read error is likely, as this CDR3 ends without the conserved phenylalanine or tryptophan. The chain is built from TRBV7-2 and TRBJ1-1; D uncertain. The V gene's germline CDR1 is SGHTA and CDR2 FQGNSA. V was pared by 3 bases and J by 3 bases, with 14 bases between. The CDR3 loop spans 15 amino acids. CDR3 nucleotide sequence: TGTGCCAGCAGCTTGGGGATCTCAAGGGACACTGAAGCTTTCCTT. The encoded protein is CASSLGISRDTEAFL.

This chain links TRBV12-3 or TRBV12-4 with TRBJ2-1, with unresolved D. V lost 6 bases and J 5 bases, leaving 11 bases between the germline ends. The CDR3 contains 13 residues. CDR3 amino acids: CASSFWHHNEQFF. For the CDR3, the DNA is TGTGCCAGCAGCTTCTGGCACCACAATGAGCAGTTCTTC.

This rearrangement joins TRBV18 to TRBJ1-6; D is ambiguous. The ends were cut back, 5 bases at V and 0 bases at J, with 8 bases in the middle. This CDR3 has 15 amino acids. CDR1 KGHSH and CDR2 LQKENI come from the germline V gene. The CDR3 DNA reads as TGTGCCAGCTCAGAGAGACTCTCCTATAATTCACCCCTCCACTTT. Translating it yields CASSERLSYNSPLHF.

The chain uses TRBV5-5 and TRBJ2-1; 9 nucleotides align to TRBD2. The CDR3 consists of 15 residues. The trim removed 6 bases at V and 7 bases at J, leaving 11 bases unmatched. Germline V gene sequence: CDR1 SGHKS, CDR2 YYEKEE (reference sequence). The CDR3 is CASTWASGTVNEQFF. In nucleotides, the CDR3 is TGTGCCAGCACCTGGGCTAGCGGGACGGTTAATGAGCAGTTCTTC.

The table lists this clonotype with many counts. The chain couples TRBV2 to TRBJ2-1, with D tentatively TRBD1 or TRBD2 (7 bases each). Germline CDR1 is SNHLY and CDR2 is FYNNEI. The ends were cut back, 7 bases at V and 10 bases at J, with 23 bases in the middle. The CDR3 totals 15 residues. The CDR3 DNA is TGTGCCAGCACCCTGAACAGGGGTCCAGCGGGAGAGCAGTTCTTC. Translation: CASTLNRGPAGEQFF.

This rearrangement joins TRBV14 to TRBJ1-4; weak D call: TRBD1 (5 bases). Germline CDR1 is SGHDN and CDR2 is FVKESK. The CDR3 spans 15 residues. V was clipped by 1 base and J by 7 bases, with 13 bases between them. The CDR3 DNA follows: TGTGCCAGCAGCCAAGGGGGCCGGTTCGCTGAAAAACTGTTTTTT. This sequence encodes CASSQGGRFAEKLFF.

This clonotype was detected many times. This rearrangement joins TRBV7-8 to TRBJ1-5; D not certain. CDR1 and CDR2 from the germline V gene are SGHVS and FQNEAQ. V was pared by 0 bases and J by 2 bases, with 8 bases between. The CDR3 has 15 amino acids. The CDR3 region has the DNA TGTGCCAGCAGCTTAGCTCCCAGAGGCAATCAGCCCCAGCATTTT. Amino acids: CASSLAPRGNQPQHF.

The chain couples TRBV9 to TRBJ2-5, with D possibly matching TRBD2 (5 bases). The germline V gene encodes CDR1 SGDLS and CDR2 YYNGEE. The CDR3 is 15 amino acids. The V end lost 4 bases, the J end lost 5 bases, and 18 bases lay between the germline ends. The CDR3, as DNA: TGTGCCAGCAGCCCTGAAGGTCGGGAAGTCGAGACCCAGTACTTC. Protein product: CASSPEGREVETQYF.